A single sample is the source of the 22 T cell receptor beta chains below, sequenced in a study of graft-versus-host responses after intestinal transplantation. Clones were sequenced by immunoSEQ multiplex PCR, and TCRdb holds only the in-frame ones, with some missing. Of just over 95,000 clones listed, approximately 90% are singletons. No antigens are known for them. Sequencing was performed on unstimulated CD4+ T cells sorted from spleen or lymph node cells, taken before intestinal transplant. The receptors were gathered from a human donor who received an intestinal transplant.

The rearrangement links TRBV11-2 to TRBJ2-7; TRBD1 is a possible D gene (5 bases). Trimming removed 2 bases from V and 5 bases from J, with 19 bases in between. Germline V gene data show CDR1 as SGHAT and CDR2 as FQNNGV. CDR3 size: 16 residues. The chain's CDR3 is CASSLSSGGASNEQYF. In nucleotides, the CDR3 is TGTGCCAGCAGCTTAAGTTCGGGTGGGGCTAGTAACGAGCAGTACTTC.

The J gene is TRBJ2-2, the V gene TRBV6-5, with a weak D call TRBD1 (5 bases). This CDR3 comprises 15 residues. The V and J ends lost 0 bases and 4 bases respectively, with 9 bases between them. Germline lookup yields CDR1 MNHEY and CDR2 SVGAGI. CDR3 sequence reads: CASSYSTGSTGELFF. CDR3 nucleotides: TGTGCCAGCAGTTACTCCACAGGTTCCACCGGGGAGCTGTTTTTT.

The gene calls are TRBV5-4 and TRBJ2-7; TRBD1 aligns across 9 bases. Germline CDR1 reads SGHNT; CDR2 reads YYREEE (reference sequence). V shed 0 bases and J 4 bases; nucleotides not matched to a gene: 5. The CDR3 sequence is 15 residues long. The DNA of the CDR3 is TGTGCCAGCAGCTTGGCAGGACAGGGGTTTTACGAGCAGTACTTC. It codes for CASSLAGQGFYEQYF.

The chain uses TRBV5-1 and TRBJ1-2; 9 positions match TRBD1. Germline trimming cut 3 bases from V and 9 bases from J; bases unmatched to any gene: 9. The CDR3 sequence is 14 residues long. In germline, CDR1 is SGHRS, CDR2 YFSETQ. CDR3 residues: CASSSGQGWLRYTF. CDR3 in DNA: TGCGCCAGCAGCTCGGGACAGGGCTGGTTACGCTACACCTTC.

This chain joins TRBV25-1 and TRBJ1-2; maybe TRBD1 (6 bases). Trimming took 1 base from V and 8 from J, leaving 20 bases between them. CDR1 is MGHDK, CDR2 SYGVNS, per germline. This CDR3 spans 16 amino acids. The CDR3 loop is CASSESRGGAPRGYTF. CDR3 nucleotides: TGTGCCAGCAGTGAATCCCGGGGGGGGGCGCCTCGAGGCTACACCTTC.

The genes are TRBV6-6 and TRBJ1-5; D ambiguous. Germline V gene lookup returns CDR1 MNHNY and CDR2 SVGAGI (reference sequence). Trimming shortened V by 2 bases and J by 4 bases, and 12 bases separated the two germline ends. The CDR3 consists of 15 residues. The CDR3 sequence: CASSYNGVANQPQHF. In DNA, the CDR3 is TGTGCCAGCAGTTACAACGGGGTTGCTAATCAGCCCCAGCATTTT.

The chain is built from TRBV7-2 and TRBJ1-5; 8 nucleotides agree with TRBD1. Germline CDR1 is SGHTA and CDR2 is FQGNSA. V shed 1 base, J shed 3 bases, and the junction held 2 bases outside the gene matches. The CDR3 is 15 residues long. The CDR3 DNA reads TGTGCCAGCAGCTTAGTGACAGGGGTCAATCAGCCCCAGCATTTT. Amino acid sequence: CASSLVTGVNQPQHF.

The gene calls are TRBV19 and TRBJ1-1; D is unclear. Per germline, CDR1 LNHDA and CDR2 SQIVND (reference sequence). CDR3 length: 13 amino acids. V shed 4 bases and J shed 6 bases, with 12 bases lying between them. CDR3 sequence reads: CASSTNIEAEAFF. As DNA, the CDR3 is TGTGCCAGTAGTACAAATATCGAGGCTGAAGCTTTCTTT.

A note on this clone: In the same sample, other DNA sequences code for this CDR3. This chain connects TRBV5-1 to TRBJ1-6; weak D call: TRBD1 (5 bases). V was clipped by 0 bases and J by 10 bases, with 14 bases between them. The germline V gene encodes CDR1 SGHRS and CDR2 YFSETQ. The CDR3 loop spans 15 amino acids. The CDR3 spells CASSLEAGYSSPLHF. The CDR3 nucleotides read TGCGCCAGCAGCTTGGAGGCAGGGTATAGCTCACCCCTCCACTTT.

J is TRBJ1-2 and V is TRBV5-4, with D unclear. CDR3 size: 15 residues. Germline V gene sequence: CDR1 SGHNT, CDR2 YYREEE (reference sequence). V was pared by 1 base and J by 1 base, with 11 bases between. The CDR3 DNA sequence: TGTGCCAGCAGCTTGAAACAGACCCTTAACTATGGCTACACCTTC. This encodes CASSLKQTLNYGYTF.

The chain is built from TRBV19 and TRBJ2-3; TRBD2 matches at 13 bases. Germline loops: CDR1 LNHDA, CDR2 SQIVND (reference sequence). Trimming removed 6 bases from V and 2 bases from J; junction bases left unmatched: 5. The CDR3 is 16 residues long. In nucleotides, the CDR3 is TGTGCCAGTAGCTTAGGGACTAGCGGGACCACAGATACGCAGTATTTT. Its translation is CASSLGTSGTTDTQYF.

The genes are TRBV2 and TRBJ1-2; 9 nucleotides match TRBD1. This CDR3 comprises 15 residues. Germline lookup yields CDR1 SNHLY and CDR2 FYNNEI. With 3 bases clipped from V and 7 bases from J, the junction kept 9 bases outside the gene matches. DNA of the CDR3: TGTGCCAGCAGTGACAATCCCGGGACAGGGACTGGCTACACCTTC. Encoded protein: CASSDNPGTGTGYTF. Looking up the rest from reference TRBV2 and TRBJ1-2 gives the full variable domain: EPEVTQTPSHQVTQMGQEVILRCVPISNHLYFYWYRQILGQKVEFLVSFYNNEISEKSEIFDDQFSVERPDGSNFTLKIRSTKLEDSAMYFCASSDNPGTGTGYTFGSGTRLTVV.

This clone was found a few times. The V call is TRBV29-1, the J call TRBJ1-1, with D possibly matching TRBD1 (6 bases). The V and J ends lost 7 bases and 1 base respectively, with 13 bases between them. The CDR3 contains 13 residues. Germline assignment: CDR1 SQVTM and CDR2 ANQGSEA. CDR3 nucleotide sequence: TGCAGCGGGCAGGGGAGAGCGAACACTGAAGCTTTCTTT. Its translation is CSGQGRANTEAFF.

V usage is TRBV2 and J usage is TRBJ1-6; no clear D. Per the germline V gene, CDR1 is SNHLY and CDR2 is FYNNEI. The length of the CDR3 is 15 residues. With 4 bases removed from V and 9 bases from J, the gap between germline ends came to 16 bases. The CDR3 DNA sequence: TGTGCCAGCAGTGGCGGGTTGTGGGAGGGTTCACCCCTCCACTTT. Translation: CASSGGLWEGSPLHF.

The CDR3 nucleotides are TGCGCCAGCAGCCCACGGGACAGGGGGCGCTTAATGGATGGCTACACCTTC. Translated: CASSPRDRGRLMDGYTF. The rearrangement links TRBV5-1 to TRBJ1-2, with 12 bases identical to TRBD1. Germline V lookup: CDR1 SGHRS, CDR2 YFSETQ. This CDR3 has 17 amino acids. V shed 4 bases, J shed 6 bases, and the junction held 13 bases outside the gene matches.

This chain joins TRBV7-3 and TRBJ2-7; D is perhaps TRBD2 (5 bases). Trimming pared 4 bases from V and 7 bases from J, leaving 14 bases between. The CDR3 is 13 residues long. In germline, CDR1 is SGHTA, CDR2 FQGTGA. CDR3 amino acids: CASSSDYSREQYF. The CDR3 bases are TGTGCCAGCAGCTCTGACTATTCTCGAGAGCAGTACTTC. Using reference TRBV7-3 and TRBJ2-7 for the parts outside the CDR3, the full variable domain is GAGVSQTPSNKVTEKGKYVELRCDPISGHTALYWYRQSLGQGPEFLIYFQGTGAADDSGLPNDRFFAVRPEGSVSTLKIQRTERGDSAVYLCASSSDYSREQYFGPGTRLTVT.

CDR3 sequence reads: CASGPQAGGNTQYF. CDR3 DNA sequence: TGTGCCAGCGGGCCCCAGGCGGGCGGGAATACGCAGTATTTT. The chain links TRBV25-1 to TRBJ2-3, with a possible D match to TRBD2 (6 bases). Trimming stripped 8 bases from V and 7 bases from J, with 19 bases between. Germline lookup yields CDR1 MGHDK and CDR2 SYGVNS. This CDR3 region has 14 residues.

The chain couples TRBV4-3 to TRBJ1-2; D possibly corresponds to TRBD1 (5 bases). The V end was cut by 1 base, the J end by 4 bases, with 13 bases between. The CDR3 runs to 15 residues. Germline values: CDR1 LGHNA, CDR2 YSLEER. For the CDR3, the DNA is TGCGCCAGCAGCCAAGGGAGGGGTTCGGGCTATGGCTACACCTTC. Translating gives CASSQGRGSGYGYTF.

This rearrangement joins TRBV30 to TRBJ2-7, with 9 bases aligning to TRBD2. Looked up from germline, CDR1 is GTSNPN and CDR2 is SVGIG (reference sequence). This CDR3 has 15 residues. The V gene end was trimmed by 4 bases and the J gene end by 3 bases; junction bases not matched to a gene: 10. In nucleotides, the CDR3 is TGTGCCTGGACCAGGACTAGCGTAAGTCTCTACGAGCAGTACTTC. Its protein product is CAWTRTSVSLYEQYF.

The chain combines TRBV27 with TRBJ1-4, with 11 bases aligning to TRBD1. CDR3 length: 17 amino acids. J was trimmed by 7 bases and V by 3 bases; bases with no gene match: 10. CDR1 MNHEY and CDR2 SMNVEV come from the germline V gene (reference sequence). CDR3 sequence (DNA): TGTGCCAGCAGTTTGAAGCCGCCGGGACAGGGGGGTGAAAAACTGTTTTTT. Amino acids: CASSLKPPGQGGEKLFF.

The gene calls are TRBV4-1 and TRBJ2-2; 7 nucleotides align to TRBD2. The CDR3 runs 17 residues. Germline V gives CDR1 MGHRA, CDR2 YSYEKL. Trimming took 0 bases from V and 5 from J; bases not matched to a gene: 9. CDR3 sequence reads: CASSQDPAGVRTGELFF. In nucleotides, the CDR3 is TGCGCCAGCAGCCAAGATCCCGCGGGAGTAAGAACCGGGGAGCTGTTTTTT.

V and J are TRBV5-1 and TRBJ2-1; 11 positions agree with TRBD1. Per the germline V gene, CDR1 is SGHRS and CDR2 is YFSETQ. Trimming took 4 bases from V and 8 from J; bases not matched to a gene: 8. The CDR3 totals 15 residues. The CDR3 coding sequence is TGCGCCAGCAGCATCCGGGACAGGGGGTATGATGAGCAGTTCTTC. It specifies CASSIRDRGYDEQFF.